Sequencing of this T cell receptor beta chain was carried out in a study of cytomegalovirus exposure and HLA in healthy donors. Findings and limits, study-wide: The study designated 150 or so TCR beta chains cytomegalovirus-associated. Common viral pathogens seemed to be connected with several of the most significant clusters, according to a later analysis. Being productive about 87% or about 30% of the time was typical of most TCR beta V segments in an earlier analysis. In vitro data verified a few CMV-associated chains as specific for CMV antigens.

Deletions cut 3 bases from V and 3 bases from J, with 12 bases between. From germline, CDR1 is SNHLY and CDR2 FYNNEI. The CDR3 is made up of 15 amino acids. As for this clone: The antigen remains unidentified.

The PCR employed 60 Vbeta primers together with 13 Jbeta primers. TCRdb's copy holds only in-frame clones and misses some; the assay was immunoSEQ multiplex PCR. The table shows about 170,000 clones, with 80% to 90% occurring only once. This chain links TRBV2 with TRBJ2-1; D is possibly TRBD1 (5 bases). Sequencing was performed on PBMCs. The source is a male donor in good health and CMV-seronegative. The CDR3 spells CASSESGANYNEQFF. CDR3 in DNA: TGTGCCAGCAGTGAGAGTGGGGCCAACTACAATGAGCAGTTCTTC.